This is a list of T cell receptor beta chains from one sample in a study. From the 5' RACE reads, TCRdb called clonotypes with MiXCR, one entry per CDR3 protein. This table holds approximately 12,000 distinct CDR3 sequences, 40% to 55% found once. The sample was tumor-infiltrating naive CD4+ T cells sorted from the breast tumor. These receptors originate from a female donor with breast cancer. CDR3s include the opening cysteine and the closing phenylalanine or tryptophan. D genes are given only for firm matches. Expanded clones are given a class, and other clones once, few, many or no size at all.

NA	NA	TRBV7-2	TRBJ2-1	TGTGCCAGCAGCCTCTCCGGGACACCTTACAATGAGCAGTTCTTC	CASSLSGTPYNEQFF
NA	few	TRBV7-9	TRBJ2-7	TGTGCCAGCAGCTCTATTACAGGGAGGCACGAGCAGTACTTC	CASSSITGRHEQYF
NA	few	TRBV6-5	TRBJ2-1	TGTGCCAGCAGTAAAGCGGTGGGGAGGAATGAGCAGTTCTTC	CASSKAVGRNEQFF
NA	NA	TRBV7-6	TRBJ1-1	TGTGCCAGCAGCCTAACGGGGAGGCCCACTGAAGCTTTCTTT	CASSLTGRPTEAFF
NA	NA	TRBV18	TRBJ2-3	TGTGCCAGCTCACGTTCAGATAGTACAGATACGCAGTATTTT	CASSRSDSTDTQYF
TRBD2	NA	TRBV20-1	TRBJ2-1	TGCAGTGCTAGAGTTGAAGCGGGAGGGCCACAGTTCTTC	CSARVEAGGPQFF
NA	few	TRBV5-1	TRBJ2-7	TGCGCCAGCAGCTGGGGCTCACCCCGTGGCTCCTACGAGCAGTACTTC	CASSWGSPRGSYEQYF
NA	NA	TRBV12-3/TRBV12-4	TRBJ1-4	TGTGCCAGCAGTTTAGGGGTTTCTCAAGAAAAACTGTTTTTT	CASSLGVSQEKLFF
NA	NA	TRBV10-3	TRBJ1-1	TGTGCCATCACCAGGGACCAGAACACTGAAGCTTTCTTT	CAITRDQNTEAFF
TRBD1	NA	TRBV5-1	TRBJ1-1	TGCGCCAGCAGCGAGCCCGGGACAGGGGACACTGAAGCTTTCTTT	CASSEPGTGDTEAFF
NA	few	TRBV27	TRBJ2-1	TGTGCCAGCAGAAGGGAATACGAGCAGTTCTTC	CASRREYEQFF
NA	NA	TRBV29-1	TRBJ1-4	TGCAGCGTTGCCCAGGACGAAAAACTGTTTTTT	CSVAQDEKLFF
NA	NA	TRBV29-1	TRBJ2-7	TGCAGCCCTCGGGGCGAGCAGTACTTC	CSPRGEQYF
NA	NA	TRBV11-2	TRBJ1-6	TGTGCCAGCAGCTTAGACCGGGTGGCCGCCTATTCACCCCTCCACTTT	CASSLDRVAAYSPLHF
TRBD1	once	TRBV10-3	TRBJ1-3	TGTGCCATTAAAGGGACAGGCGACTCTGGAAACACCATATATTTT	CAIKGTGDSGNTIYF
TRBD1	NA	TRBV6-5	TRBJ1-5	TGTGCCAGCAGAGGAACAGGGGGTGATCAGCCCCAGCATTTT	CASRGTGGDQPQHF
TRBD2	NA	TRBV6-5	TRBJ2-1	TGTGCCAGCAGCACGACTAGCGGGAATTTCTACAATGAGCAGTTCTTC	CASSTTSGNFYNEQFF
NA	NA	TRBV5-1	TRBJ2-1	TGCGCCAGCAGCTTGTACCAGCGGAGAAGCAATGAGCAGTTCTTC	CASSLYQRRSNEQFF
TRBD2	few	TRBV5-1	TRBJ2-1	TGCGCCAGCAGCAAGGCGGGAGGGGTGGGTGAGCAGTTCTTC	CASSKAGGVGEQFF
NA	NA	TRBV7-8	TRBJ1-3	TGTGCCAGCAGCCCCATCCCAGGGCCTGGAAACACCATATATTTT	CASSPIPGPGNTIYF
NA	few	TRBV4-2	TRBJ2-5	TGTGCCAGCAGCACGACGACGAGGCAAGAGACCCAGTACTTC	CASSTTTRQETQYF
NA	few	TRBV5-6	TRBJ2-5	TGTGCCAGCAGCCCCGTGGGGGGTGCTGAGACCCAGTACTTC	CASSPVGGAETQYF
NA	NA	TRBV18	TRBJ1-1	TGTGCCAGCTCAGAGCTCGGGAACACTGAAGCTTTCTTT	CASSELGNTEAFF
NA	few	TRBV12-3/TRBV12-4	TRBJ2-5	TGTGCCAGCAGTTGGGTATTAGAGACCCAGTACTTC	CASSWVLETQYF
TRBD2	NA	TRBV29-1	TRBJ2-1	TGCAGCGTTGTTGCTAGCGGGAGGCGCTACAATGAGCAGTTCTTC	CSVVASGRRYNEQFF
TRBD2	few	TRBV6-2/TRBV6-3	TRBJ2-7	TGTGCCAGCAGATCCCCGGGACTAGCGGAGATCTACGAGCAGTACTTC	CASRSPGLAEIYEQYF
NA	NA	TRBV25-1	TRBJ1-5	TGTGCCAGCAGTGATGGGCAGGGAACCCAGCCCCAGCATTTT	CASSDGQGTQPQHF
TRBD1	few	TRBV12-3/TRBV12-4	TRBJ1-5	TGTGCCAGCAGTTCTGGCAGGGGGATTGACAATCAGCCCCAGCATTTT	CASSSGRGIDNQPQHF
TRBD2	few	TRBV6-2/TRBV6-3	TRBJ2-2	TGTGCCAGCACCGCGCCAAAACCTGCGGGAGCCGGGGAGCTGTTTTTT	CASTAPKPAGAGELFF
NA	few	TRBV2	TRBJ1-4	TGTGCCAGCAGTGACAGGGAGAAACTGTTTTTT	CASSDREKLFF
TRBD2	NA	TRBV20-1	TRBJ2-3	TGCAGTGCTAGAGATGTTTTGGGCGGGAGGACTACAGATACGCAGTATTTT	CSARDVLGGRTTDTQYF
NA	few	TRBV6-1	TRBJ1-1	TGTGCCAGCAGTGAAGGCTCGTGGACTGAAGCTTTCTTT	CASSEGSWTEAFF
TRBD2	NA	TRBV6-5	TRBJ2-7	TGTGCCAGCAGTATCGCGGGTAGCGGGGATTACGAGCAGTACTTC	CASSIAGSGDYEQYF
TRBD2	NA	TRBV20-1	TRBJ2-1	TGCAGTGCTAGAGGACTAGCGGGGGGCGTCTCCTACAATGAGCAGTTCTTC	CSARGLAGGVSYNEQFF
NA	NA	TRBV29-1	TRBJ2-1	TGCAGCGTTACATCAGGGTCCTGCTCCTACAATGAGCAGTTCTTC	CSVTSGSCSYNEQFF
NA	NA	TRBV30	TRBJ1-1	TGTGCCTGGAGGCAGGGAGGCACTGAAGCTTTCTTT	CAWRQGGTEAFF
NA	once	TRBV6-2/TRBV6-3	TRBJ2-4	TGTGCCAGCAGTTACTTGCTTACAGTAGCCAAAAACATTCAGTGCTTC	CASSYLLTVAKNIQCF
NA	NA	TRBV7-7	TRBJ1-1	TGTGCTAGCAGCTTAGGTATGAACACTGGAGCTTTCTTT	CASSLGMNTGAFF
NA	NA	TRBV4-3	TRBJ2-1	TGCGCCAGCAGCCACTTTCCGGGAGCCTACAATGAGCAGTTCTTC	CASSHFPGAYNEQFF
NA	NA	TRBV29-1	TRBJ2-7	TGCAGCGTTGTGGTAAGCCTACACTACTCCTACGAGCAGTACTTC	CSVVVSLHYSYEQYF
NA	NA	TRBV29-1	TRBJ2-3	TGCAGCGTTCGGTCGGCAGATACGCAGTATTTT	CSVRSADTQYF
TRBD2	NA	TRBV20-1	TRBJ2-3	TGCAGTGCTAGACCTCCGGGACTAGCGGCCACAGATACGCAGTATTTT	CSARPPGLAATDTQYF
TRBD1	few	TRBV20-1	TRBJ2-7	TGCAGTGCTCACCCGGGACAGAGGGCCTACGAGCAGTACTTC	CSAHPGQRAYEQYF
NA	NA	TRBV3-1	TRBJ2-2	TGTGCCAGCAGCCAAGGGGGCGCCTCCGGGGAGCTGTTTTTT	CASSQGGASGELFF
NA	NA	TRBV20-1	TRBJ1-1	TGCAGTGCCAGAAGGGGTTCGGCTGAAGCTTTCTTT	CSARRGSAEAFF
NA	NA	TRBV20-1	TRBJ1-5	TGCAGTGCAAGAGGGATGGGGCCCCAGCATTTT	CSARGMGPQHF
NA	NA	TRBV7-2	TRBJ2-5	TGTGCCAGCAGCTTAGACCCGTGGGCCCAGTACTTC	CASSLDPWAQYF
TRBD2	NA	TRBV4-3	TRBJ2-1	TGCGCCAGCAGCCAAGTGTGGAGCGGGAGAGGTGAGCAGTTCTTC	CASSQVWSGRGEQFF
NA	few	TRBV15	TRBJ2-1	TGTGCCACCAGCAGAGACAGACCAAATGAGCAGTTCTTC	CATSRDRPNEQFF
NA	NA	TRBV29-1	TRBJ1-1	TGCAGCGTACGGACAGTCAATGCGGACACTGAAGCTTTCTTT	CSVRTVNADTEAFF